This T cell receptor beta chain was profiled in a study of cytomegalovirus exposure and HLA in healthy donors. The overall study: Membership in the Caucasian-associated ancestry cluster was found for 81% of about 430 genotyped donors.

This CDR3 has 16 amino acids. Per germline, CDR1 SGHAT and CDR2 FQNNGV. V gave up 2 bases and J gave up 4 bases; unmatched junction bases: 4. This clone has just a few counts. Antigen: not known. Donors had nominal health at sampling but likely had unrecorded immune exposures. The PCR had 60 Vbeta and 13 Jbeta primers. Method: immunoSEQ multiplex PCR; TCRdb's copy keeps in-frame clones and lacks some. Of 100,000 to 150,000 clones in the sample, less than 10% were seen once. Study-wide results and caveats: In a later analysis, TCR beta V- and J-gene trimming was associated with a missense DCLRE1C variant. Sequencing likely caused a cluster of highly shared sequence variants.

This TCR derives from a middle-aged woman in good health and CMV-seropositive. The chain links TRBV11-2 to TRBJ2-2; 10 bases match TRBD1. Sample: PBMCs. The CDR3 bases are TGTGCCAGCAGCTTATCCGGGACAGGGGTCACCGGGGAGCTGTTTTTT. Residues: CASSLSGTGVTGELFF.